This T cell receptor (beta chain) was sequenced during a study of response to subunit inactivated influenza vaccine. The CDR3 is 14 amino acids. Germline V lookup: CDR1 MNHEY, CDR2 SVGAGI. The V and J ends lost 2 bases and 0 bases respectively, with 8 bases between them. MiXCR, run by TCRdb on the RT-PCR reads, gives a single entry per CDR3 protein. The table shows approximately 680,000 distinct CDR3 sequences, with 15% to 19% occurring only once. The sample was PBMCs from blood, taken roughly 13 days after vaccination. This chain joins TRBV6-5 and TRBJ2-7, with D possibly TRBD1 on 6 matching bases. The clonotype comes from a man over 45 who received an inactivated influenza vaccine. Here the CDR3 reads CASSYDRFSYEQYF. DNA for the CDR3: TGTGCCAGCAGTTACGACAGGTTCTCCTACGAGCAGTACTTC.